What follows is one T cell receptor (beta chain) and its context. The antigen is undetermined. This sample was taken from a study of cytomegalovirus exposure and HLA in healthy donors. Findings and caveats of the study: A later analysis found TCR association rates differed by HLA locus, highest for DRB1 and lowest for HLA-C. An analysis that was carried out later associated 17,000 or so TCR beta sequences with HLA alleles at 0.05 false discovery rate. From TCR beta sequences, most subjects' HLA-A and HLA-B alleles were reportedly predicted accurately. Analysis was performed later, and it showed HLA-associated TCR beta chains to be more clonally expanded than equally common others.

The study ran its PCR with 60 Vbeta and 13 Jbeta primers. The assay was immunoSEQ multiplex PCR, and TCRdb's table has in-frame clones only and misses some. The sample records some 140,000 clones, more than 80% being singletons. Germline assignment: CDR1 LNHNV and CDR2 YYDKDF (reference sequence). Trimming removed 5 bases from V and 2 bases from J, with 8 bases in between. The CDR3 sequence is 13 residues long. Input material: PBMCs. The chain employs TRBV15 and TRBJ2-3, with D maybe TRBD2 (6 bases). The clonotype originates from a woman in her 30s in good health and CMV-seropositive. The chain's CDR3 is CATSGGNTDTQYF. The CDR3 DNA follows: TGTGCCACCAGCGGCGGGAACACAGATACGCAGTATTTT.